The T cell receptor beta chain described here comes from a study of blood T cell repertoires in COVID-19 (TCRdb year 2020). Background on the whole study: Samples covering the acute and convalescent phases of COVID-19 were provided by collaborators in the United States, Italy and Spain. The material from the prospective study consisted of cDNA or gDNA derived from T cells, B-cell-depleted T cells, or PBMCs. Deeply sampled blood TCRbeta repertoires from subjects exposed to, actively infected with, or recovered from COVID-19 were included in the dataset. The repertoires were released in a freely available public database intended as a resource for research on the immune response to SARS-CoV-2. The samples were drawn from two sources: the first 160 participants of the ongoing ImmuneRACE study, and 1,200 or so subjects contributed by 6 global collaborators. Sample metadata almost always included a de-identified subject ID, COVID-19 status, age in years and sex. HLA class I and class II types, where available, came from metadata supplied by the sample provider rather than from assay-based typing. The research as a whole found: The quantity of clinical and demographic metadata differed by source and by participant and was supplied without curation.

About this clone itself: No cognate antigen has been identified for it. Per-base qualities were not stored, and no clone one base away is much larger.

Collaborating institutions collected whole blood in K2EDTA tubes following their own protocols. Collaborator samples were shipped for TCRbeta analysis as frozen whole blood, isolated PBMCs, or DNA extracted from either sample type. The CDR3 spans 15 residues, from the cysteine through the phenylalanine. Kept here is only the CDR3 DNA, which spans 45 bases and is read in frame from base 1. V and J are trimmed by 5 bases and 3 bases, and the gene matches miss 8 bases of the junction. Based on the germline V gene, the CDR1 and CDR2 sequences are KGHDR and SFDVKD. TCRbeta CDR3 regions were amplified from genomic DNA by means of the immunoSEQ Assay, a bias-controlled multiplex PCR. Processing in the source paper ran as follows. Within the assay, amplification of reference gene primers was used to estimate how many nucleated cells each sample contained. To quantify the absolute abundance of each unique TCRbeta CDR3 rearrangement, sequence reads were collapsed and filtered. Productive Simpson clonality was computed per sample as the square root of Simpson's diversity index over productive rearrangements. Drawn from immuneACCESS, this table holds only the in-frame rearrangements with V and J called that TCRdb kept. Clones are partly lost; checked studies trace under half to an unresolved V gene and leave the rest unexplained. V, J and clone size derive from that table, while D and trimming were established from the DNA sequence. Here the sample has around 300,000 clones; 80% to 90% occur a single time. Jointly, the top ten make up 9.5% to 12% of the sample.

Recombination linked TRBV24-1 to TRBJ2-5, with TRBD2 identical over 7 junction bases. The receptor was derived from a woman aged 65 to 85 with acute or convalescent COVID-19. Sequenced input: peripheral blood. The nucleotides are TGTGCCACCAGTGGTTGGCGGGGAGGGGAAGAGACCCAGTACTTC. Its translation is CATSGWRGGEETQYF.